Described below is a single TCR beta chain sequence and its context. Reverse transcription of about 0.45 to 1 ug RNA was carried out with random hexamers. MiXCR, run by TCRdb on the immunoSEQ multiplex PCR reads, gives a single entry per CDR3 protein. The table includes some 190,000 distinct CDR3 sequences, approximately 95% detected once. The entry originates in a study of CD8 T cells in Susac syndrome. The multiple sclerosis controls were treatment-naive patients with relapsing-remitting disease that was stable or active. The TCR was taken from a human donor with multiple sclerosis. Material for sequencing was CD4+ T cells from PBMCs.

This CDR3 reads CASSSRGGNEQFF. The CDR3, as DNA: TGTGCCAGCAGTTCGCGGGGGGGAAATGAGCAGTTCTTC. The rearrangement joins TRBV27 to TRBJ2-1; 9 positions match TRBD2. V shed 4 bases, J shed 7 bases, and the junction held 2 bases outside the gene matches. Germline lookup yields CDR1 MNHEY and CDR2 SMNVEV (reference sequence). The CDR3 has 13 residues.